This T cell receptor beta chain derives from a study of cytomegalovirus exposure and HLA in healthy donors. Overall study context: From donors who were HLA-typed, an early data release held 80 million or so unique TCRs. Findings of the study overall: A later analysis appeared to link common viral pathogens to several of the most significant clusters. Immune exposure information available was restricted to CMV serostatus.

The V gene end was trimmed by 4 bases and the J gene end by 7 bases; junction bases not matched to a gene: 13. Germline V gene sequence: CDR1 LNHNV, CDR2 YYDKDF (reference sequence). The CDR3 extends over 16 amino acids. The PCR used 60 Vbeta and 13 Jbeta primers. Sequencing was performed with immunoSEQ multiplex PCR; in TCRdb, only in-frame clones are kept and a portion is missing. Among around 220,000 clones listed, 70% to 80% were seen once. Concerning this clone itself: Its antigen is currently unknown.

This TCR was sampled from a woman in her 30s in good health and CMV-seronegative. Sequencing used PBMCs. V and J are TRBV15 and TRBJ2-1; 7 nucleotides match TRBD1. The CDR3 DNA reads TGTGCCACCAGCATTTCCGGGACAGACGGAAAAAATGAGCAGTTCTTC. Amino acids: CATSISGTDGKNEQFF.